The clone carrying this TCR beta chain was observed at least ten times. The antigen remains undetermined. One entry per CDR3 protein, called by TCRdb with MiXCR from the RT-PCR reads. The data show more than 150,000 distinct CDR3 sequences, around 10% seen once. After removal of 7 bases from V and 3 bases from J, the junction contained 6 bases not matched to a gene. Germline loops: CDR1 SGHVS, CDR2 FNYEAQ. The CDR3 consists of 13 residues. The sample originates from a study of response to subunit inactivated influenza vaccine. Study-wide points: Authors proposed each seasonal influenza vaccination draws in few new T cells.

The source material was CD8+ T cells sorted from PBMCs, sampled 23 to 25 months after vaccination. The sequence came from a man between 50 and 69 years old who received an inactivated influenza vaccine. The V call is TRBV7-6, the J call TRBJ2-7; TRBD1 agrees at 7 bases. CDR3 loop: CASTMGQFYEQYF. CDR3 nucleotides: TGTGCCAGCACCATGGGACAGTTCTACGAGCAGTACTTC.